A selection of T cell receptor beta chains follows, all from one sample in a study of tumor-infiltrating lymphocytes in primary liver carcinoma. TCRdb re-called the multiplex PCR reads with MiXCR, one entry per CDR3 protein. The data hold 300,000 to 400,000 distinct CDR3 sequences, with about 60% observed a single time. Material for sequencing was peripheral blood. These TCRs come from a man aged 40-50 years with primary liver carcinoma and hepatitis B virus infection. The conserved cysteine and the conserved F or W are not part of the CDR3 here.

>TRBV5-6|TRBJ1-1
ASSEDSNTEAF
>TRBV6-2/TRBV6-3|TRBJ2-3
ASGQPGQGVATQF
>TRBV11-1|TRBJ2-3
SSSSGGSSVGARTDTQY
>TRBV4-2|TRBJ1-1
ASSHQRQENTEAF
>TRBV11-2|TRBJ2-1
ASSSGGVRESYNEQF
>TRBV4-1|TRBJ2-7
ASSQDMVRFAYEQY
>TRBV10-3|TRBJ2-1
DTSESRDIYSEQF
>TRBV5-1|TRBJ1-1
ASSWGTGWDTEAF
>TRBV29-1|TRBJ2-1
SVGVVGVNNEQF
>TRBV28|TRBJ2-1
ASIPPKRGGYNEQF
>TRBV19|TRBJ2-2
ASSVGGNTGELF
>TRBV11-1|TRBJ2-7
ASSLNGRNSYEQY
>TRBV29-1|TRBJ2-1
SVDSGMSYDEQL
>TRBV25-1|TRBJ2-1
ASSDRSGLAAYNEQF
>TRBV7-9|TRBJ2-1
ASSLGRVSSSYNEQF
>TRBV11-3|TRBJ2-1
ASSLQARAYYNGQF
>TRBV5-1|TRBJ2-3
TSRTSGYHTDTQY
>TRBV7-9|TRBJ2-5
TSSPGGLPQY
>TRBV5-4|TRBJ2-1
ASSLASGRNNEQF
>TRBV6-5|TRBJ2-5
ASGHGTSGRWETQY
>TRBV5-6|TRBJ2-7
ASSRTWIGSYEQY
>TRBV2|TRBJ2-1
ASNIAGDAYNEQF
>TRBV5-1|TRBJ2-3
ASSFDGSAQY
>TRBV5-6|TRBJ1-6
ASSSDRHNSPLH
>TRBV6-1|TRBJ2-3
ASSGMVADMQY
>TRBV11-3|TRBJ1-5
VSTESDYSNQPQH
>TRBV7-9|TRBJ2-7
ASSGTGVANKQY
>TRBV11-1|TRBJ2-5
ASSWDTQETQY
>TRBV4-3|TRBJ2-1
ASSQGTGSYNEQF
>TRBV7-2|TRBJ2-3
ASSLKGRQY
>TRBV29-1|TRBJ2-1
SVAQDSYNEQF
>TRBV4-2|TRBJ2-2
ASSQGAGLAVNTGELF
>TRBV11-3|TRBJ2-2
ASSSFTGELL
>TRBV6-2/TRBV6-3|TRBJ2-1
ASRKPAGVRNEQF
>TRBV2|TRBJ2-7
ASSDGGYEQY
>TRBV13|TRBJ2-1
ASGPPDVTGTYNEQF
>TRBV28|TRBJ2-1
ASSRQTSGRANEQF
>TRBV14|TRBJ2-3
ASSPTRLASTDTRY
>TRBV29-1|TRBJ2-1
SVVANSGSLRHYNEQF
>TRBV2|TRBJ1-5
ASSAQDYSNQPQR
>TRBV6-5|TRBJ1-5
DSSPRGRNQPQH
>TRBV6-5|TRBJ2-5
ASSYSIGETQY
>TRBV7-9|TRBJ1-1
ASSPQGRTEAF
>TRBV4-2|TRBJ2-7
ANNLSADGTYEQY
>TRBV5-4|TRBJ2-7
ASSLGQGGSYGQY
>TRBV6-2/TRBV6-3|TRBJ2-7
ASSRTPGTGDHEQY
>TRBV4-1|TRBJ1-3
ASSQGGQPSENTIY
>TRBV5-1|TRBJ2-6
ASSPTRGTGANVLT
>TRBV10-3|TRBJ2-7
AISDLAGEQY
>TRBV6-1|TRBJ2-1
ASSEERGSGQL
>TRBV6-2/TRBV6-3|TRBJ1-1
ANSCRETEAF
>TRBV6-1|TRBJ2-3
ASSRVGGDPTDTQY
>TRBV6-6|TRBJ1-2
ASSGRTDNYGYT
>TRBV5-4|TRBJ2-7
ASSPERTGGEQY
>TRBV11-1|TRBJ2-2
ASSLSAREGTGELF
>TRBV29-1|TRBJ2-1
SVERAGGRKGEQF
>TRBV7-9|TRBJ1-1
ASSLRPDGTGEAF
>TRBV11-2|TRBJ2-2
ASSLKFHTRELF
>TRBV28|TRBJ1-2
ASISTSPRDRGYQSNYGYT